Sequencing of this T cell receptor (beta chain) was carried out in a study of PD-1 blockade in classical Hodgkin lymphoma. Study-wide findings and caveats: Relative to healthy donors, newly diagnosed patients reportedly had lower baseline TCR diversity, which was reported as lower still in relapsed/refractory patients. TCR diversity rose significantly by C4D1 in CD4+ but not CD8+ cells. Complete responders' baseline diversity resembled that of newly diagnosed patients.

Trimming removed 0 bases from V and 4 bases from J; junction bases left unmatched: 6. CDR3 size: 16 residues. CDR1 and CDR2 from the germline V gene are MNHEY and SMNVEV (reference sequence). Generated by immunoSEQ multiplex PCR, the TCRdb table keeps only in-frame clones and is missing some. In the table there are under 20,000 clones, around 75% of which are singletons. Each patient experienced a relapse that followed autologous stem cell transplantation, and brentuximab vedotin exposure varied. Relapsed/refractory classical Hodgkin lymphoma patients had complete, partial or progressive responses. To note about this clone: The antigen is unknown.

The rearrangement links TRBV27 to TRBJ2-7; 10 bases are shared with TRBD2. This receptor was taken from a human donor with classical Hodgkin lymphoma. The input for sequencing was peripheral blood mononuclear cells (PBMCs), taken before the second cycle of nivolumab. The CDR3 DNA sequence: TGTGCCAGCAGTTTATCTGGGCTAGCGGGAGCATACGAGCAGTACTTC. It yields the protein CASSLSGLAGAYEQYF.